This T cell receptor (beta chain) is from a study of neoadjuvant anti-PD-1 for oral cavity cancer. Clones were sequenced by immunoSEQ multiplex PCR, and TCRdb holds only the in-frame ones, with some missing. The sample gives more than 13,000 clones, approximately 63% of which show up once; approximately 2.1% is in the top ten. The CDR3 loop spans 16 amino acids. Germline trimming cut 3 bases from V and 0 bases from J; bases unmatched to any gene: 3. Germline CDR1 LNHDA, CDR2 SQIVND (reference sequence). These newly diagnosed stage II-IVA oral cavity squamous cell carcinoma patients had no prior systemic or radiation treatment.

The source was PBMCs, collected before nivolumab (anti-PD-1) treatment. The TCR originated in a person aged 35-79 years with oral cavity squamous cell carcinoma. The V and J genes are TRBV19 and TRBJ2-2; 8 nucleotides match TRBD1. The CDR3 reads CASSINRGTNTGELFF. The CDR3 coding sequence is TGTGCCAGTAGTATCAACAGGGGGACGAACACCGGGGAGCTGTTTTTT.